What follows are 2 T cell receptor beta chains derived from one specimen sequenced in a study of PD-1 blockade in classical Hodgkin lymphoma. Sequencing was performed with immunoSEQ multiplex PCR; in TCRdb, only in-frame clones are kept and a portion is missing. The repertoire holds 25,000 to 35,000 clones, with approximately 67% as singletons. Regarding time point: cycle 4 day 1 (C4D1), after 6 weeks of nivolumab. Each and every patient relapsed after autologous stem cell transplantation, and patients got differing brentuximab vedotin exposure. The sample was peripheral blood mononuclear cells (PBMCs), taken before the fourth cycle of nivolumab. The origin of the receptors is a human donor with classical Hodgkin lymphoma.

The chain couples TRBV19 to TRBJ2-7; no firm D call. Looked up from germline, CDR1 is LNHDA and CDR2 is SQIVND (reference sequence). This CDR3 has 11 amino acids. Trimming took 3 bases from V and 3 from J, leaving 3 bases between them. The CDR3: CASSIDYEQYF. As DNA, the CDR3 is TGTGCCAGTAGTATCGACTACGAGCAGTACTTC. Filled out from reference TRBV19 and TRBJ2-7, the complete variable domain reads DGGITQSPKYLFRKEGQNVTLSCEQNLNHDAMYWYRQDPGQGLRLIYYSQIVNDFQKGDIAEGYSVSREKKESFPLTVTSAQKNPTAFYLCASSIDYEQYFGPGTRLTVT.

V and J are TRBV15 and TRBJ2-5; the D is unclear. Germline V gene sequence: CDR1 LNHNV, CDR2 YYDKDF (reference sequence). The CDR3 has 12 residues. Trimming removed 5 bases from V and 4 bases from J, with 8 bases in between. The CDR3: CATSDDRETQYF. The CDR3 DNA reads TGTGCCACCAGCGACGATCGAGAGACCCAGTACTTC.